The clone carrying this TCR beta chain was picked up many times. Its antigen is unidentified. The data were obtained in a study of CD8 T cells in ankylosing spondylitis. The study, taken as a whole, reports: Seemingly distinctive of ankylosing spondylitis blood was a TCR beta motif formed by eight highly homologous variants. Significant enrichment of disease-linked clones was reported in matched ankylosing spondylitis synovial fluid.

In TCRdb, the 5' RACE reads were re-called with MiXCR into one record per CDR3 protein. This table has roughly 130,000 distinct CDR3 sequences, around 7% appearing once. The CDR3 totals 14 residues. The J segment lost 6 bases and the V segment lost 4 bases, leaving 9 bases of the junction unmatched. Germline CDR1 is SNHLY and CDR2 is FYNNEI. Sequencing was performed on blood, either unsorted or a sorted T cell fraction (not recorded which). V is TRBV2 and J is TRBJ2-7; TRBD1 aligns across 7 bases. The sequence derives from a male donor with ankylosing spondylitis or in good health (not recorded which). The CDR3 DNA sequence: TGTGCCAGCAGTGCGACAGGGTGGGGTCTCGAGCAGTACTTC. It translates to CASSATGWGLEQYF. The full variable domain, completed using reference TRBV2 and TRBJ2-7, is EPEVTQTPSHQVTQMGQEVILRCVPISNHLYFYWYRQILGQKVEFLVSFYNNEISEKSEIFDDQFSVERPDGSNFTLKIRSTKLEDSAMYFCASSATGWGLEQYFGPGTRLTVT.